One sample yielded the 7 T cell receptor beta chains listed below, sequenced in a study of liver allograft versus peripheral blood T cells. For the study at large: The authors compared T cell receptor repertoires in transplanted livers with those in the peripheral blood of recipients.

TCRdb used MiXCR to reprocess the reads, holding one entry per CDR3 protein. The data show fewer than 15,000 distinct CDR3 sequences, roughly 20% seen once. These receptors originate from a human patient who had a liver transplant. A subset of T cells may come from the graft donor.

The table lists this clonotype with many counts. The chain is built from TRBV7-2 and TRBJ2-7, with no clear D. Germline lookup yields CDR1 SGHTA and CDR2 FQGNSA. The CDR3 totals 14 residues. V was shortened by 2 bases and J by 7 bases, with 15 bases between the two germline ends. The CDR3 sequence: CASSLSRPQGEQYF. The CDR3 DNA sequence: TGTGCCAGCAGCTTAAGTCGGCCCCAAGGGGAGCAGTACTTC.

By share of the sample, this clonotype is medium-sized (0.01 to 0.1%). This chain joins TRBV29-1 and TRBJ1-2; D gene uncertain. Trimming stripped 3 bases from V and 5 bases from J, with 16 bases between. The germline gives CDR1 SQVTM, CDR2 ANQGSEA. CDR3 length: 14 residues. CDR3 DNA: TGCAGCGTTGATTCCCCCAGCCAATTGTATGGCTACACCTTC. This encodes CSVDSPSQLYGYTF.

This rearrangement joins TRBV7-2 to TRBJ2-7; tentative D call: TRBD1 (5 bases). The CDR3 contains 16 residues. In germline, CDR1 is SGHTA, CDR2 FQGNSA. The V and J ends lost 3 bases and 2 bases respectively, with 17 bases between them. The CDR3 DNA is TGTGCCAGCAGCTTGGGGCGCGACAAGTATGCCTACGAGCAGTACTTC. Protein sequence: CASSLGRDKYAYEQYF.

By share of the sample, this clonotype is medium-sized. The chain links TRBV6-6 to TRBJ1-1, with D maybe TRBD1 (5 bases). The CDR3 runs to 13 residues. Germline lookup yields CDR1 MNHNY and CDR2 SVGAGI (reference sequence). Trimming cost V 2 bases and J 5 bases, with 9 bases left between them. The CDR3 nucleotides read TGTGCCAGCAGTTACGGGACGGAGACTGAAGCTTTCTTT. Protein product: CASSYGTETEAFF.

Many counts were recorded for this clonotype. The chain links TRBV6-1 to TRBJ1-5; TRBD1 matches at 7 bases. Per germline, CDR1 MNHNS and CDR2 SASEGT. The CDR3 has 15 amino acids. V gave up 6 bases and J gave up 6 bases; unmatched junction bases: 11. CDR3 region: CASRTGLSLTQPQHF. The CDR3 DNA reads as TGTGCCAGCAGGACAGGGTTATCGTTGACTCAGCCCCAGCATTTT.

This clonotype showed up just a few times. The CDR3 loop reads CASSLAVTNTGELFF. In DNA, the CDR3 is TGTGCCAGCAGTTTAGCAGTAACGAACACCGGGGAGCTGTTTTTT. The rearrangement joins TRBV12-3 or TRBV12-4 to TRBJ2-2, with D uncertain. Trimming removed 0 bases at V and 0 bases at J, with 5 bases between. The CDR3 covers 15 residues.

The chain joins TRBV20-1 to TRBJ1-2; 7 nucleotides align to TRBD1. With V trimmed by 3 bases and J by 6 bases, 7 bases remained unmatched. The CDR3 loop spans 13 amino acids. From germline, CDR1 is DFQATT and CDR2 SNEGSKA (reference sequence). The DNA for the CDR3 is TGCAGTGCTAGCGGGACAGTTAGAAATGGCTACACCTTC. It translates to CSASGTVRNGYTF.